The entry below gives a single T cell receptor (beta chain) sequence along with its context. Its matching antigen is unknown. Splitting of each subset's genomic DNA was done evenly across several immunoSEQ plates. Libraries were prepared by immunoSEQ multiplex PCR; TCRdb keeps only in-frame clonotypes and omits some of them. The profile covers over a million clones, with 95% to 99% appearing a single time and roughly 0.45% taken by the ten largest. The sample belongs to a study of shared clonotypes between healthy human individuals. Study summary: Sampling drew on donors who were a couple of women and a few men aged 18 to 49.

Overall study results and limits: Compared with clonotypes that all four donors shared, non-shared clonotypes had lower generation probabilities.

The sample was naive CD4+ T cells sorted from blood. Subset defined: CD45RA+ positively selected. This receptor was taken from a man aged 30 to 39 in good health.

This CDR3 is CASSGFGARVYEQYF. CDR3 nucleotide sequence: TGTGCCAGCAGTGGTTTTGGCGCCAGGGTCTACGAGCAGTACTTC. This rearrangement joins TRBV2 to TRBJ2-7, with D perhaps TRBD1 (5 bases). V was shortened by 4 bases and J by 3 bases, with 16 bases between the two germline ends. The CDR3 loop spans 15 amino acids. The germline gives CDR1 SNHLY, CDR2 FYNNEI.